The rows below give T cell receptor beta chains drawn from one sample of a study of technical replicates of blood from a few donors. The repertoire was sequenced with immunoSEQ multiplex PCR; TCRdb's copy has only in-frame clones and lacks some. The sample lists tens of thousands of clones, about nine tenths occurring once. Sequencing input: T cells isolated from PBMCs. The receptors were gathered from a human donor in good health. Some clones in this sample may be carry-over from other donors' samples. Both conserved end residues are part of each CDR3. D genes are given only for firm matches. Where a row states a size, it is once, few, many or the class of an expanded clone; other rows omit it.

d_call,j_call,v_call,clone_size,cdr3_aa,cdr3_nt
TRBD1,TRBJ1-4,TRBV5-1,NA,CASSYGTGRPKLFF,TGCGCCAGCAGCTACGGGACAGGGCGTCCAAAACTGTTTTTT
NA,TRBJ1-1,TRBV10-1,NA,CASSESQGREAFF,TGCGCCAGCAGTGAGTCGCAGGGTAGAGAAGCTTTCTTT
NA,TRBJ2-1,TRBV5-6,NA,CASRPSGRGRNEQFF,TGTGCCAGCAGACCTAGCGGCAGGGGCCGGAATGAGCAGTTCTTC
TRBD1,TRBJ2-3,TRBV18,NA,CASSLDRGPDTQYF,TGTGCCAGCTCACTCGACAGGGGTCCAGATACGCAGTATTTT
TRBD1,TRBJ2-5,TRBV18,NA,CASSPGQGHQETQYF,TGTGCCAGCTCACCGGGACAGGGCCACCAAGAGACCCAGTACTTC
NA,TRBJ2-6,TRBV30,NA,CAWSDITRASGANVLTF,TGTGCCTGGAGTGATATCACTCGCGCCTCTGGGGCCAACGTCCTGACTTTC
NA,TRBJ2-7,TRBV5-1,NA,CASSSLGREEQYF,TGCGCCAGCAGCTCCCTGGGACGGGAGGAGCAGTACTTC
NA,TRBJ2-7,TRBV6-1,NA,CASSGQASYEQYF,TGTGCCAGCAGTGGGCAGGCGTCCTACGAGCAGTACTTC
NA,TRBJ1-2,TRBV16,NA,CASSDDSYGYTF,TGTGCCAGCAGCGATGACAGCTATGGCTACACCTTC
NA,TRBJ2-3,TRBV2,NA,CASRRQAGASSTDTQYF,TGTGCCAGCAGAAGACAGGCGGGGGCCTCCAGCACAGATACGCAGTATTTT
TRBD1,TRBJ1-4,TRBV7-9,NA,CASSVRQQGRQGKLFF,TGTGCCAGCAGCGTACGACAACAGGGGCGACAAGGAAAACTGTTTTTT
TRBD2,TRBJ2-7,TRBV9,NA,CASSVGLAGNTPYEQYF,TGTGCCAGCAGCGTAGGACTAGCGGGGAATACACCCTACGAGCAGTACTTC
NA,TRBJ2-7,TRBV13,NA,CASSSRVGTPSSYEQYF,TGTGCCAGCAGCTCCCGCGTCGGGACTCCCAGCTCCTACGAGCAGTACTTC
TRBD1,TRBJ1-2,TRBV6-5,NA,CASSYPGGGYTF,TGTGCCAGCAGTTACCCAGGGGGAGGCTACACCTTC
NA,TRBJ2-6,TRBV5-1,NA,CASSLMSSSGANVLTF,TGCGCCAGCAGCTTGATGTCCAGCTCTGGGGCCAACGTCCTGACTTTC
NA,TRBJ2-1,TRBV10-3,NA,CAGAPIYNEQFF,TGTGCCGGGGCCCCAATCTACAATGAGCAGTTCTTC
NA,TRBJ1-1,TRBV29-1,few,CSVDGTLNTEAFF,TGCAGCGTTGATGGGACACTGAACACTGAAGCTTTCTTT
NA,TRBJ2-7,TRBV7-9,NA,CASSWAGFPYEQYF,TGTGCCAGCAGCTGGGCGGGGTTCCCCTACGAGCAGTACTTC
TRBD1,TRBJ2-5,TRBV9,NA,CASRSGTGGSETQYF,TGTGCCAGCAGAAGCGGGACAGGGGGCTCAGAGACCCAGTACTTC
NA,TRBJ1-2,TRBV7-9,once,CASSLGGANYGYTF,TGTGCCAGCAGCTTGGGGGGAGCAAACTATGGCTACACCTTC